The 3 T cell receptor beta chains below come from one sample, sequenced in a study of CD8 T cells in ankylosing spondylitis. A single record per CDR3 protein comes from TCRdb applying MiXCR to the 5' RACE reads. The data hold 210,000 or so distinct CDR3 sequences, with roughly 24% observed a single time. The source material was blood, either unsorted or a sorted T cell fraction (not recorded which). The receptors were sampled from a male donor with ankylosing spondylitis or in good health (not recorded which).

This clonotype is a singleton in its sample. Just one base apart from a much larger clone, this may be a read error. The CDR3 end shows no conserved phenylalanine or tryptophan, and so a read error is likely. This chain connects TRBV20-1 to TRBJ1-1, with D perhaps TRBD1 (5 bases). Germline values: CDR1 DFQATT, CDR2 SNEGSKA (reference sequence). The V gene lost 0 bases and the J gene lost 4 bases, with 12 bases spanning the gap. The CDR3 covers 14 residues. The CDR3 sequence: CSARDGGGGTEAFL. CDR3 DNA sequence: TGCAGTGCTAGAGATGGGGGTGGGGGCACTGAAGCTTTCTTA.

This clonotype turned up a few times. The chain has TRBV4-3 and TRBJ2-1; D remains ambiguous. CDR1 and CDR2 (germline): LGHNA, YSLEER. The CDR3 has 16 amino acids. V was cut by 4 bases and J by 0 bases, with 13 bases left in between. For the CDR3, the DNA is TGCGCCAGCAGCCTCTCTTCTAAGAGCTCCTACAATGAGCAGTTCTTC. Its translation is CASSLSSKSSYNEQFF.

In its sample, this clonotype was seen many times. The rearrangement joins TRBV10-3 to TRBJ1-5, with a possible D match to TRBD1 (5 bases). CDR1 is ENHRY and CDR2 is SYGVKD in the germline V gene. This CDR3 spans 11 amino acids. Deletions cut 2 bases from V and 11 bases from J, with 7 bases between. The CDR3 sequence is CAISEEGAQHF. CDR3 coding DNA: TGTGCCATCAGTGAGGAAGGGGCCCAGCATTTT.